Presented here are 27 T cell receptor beta chains from one specimen sequenced in a study of breast tumors, draining lymph nodes, adjacent tissues (dated by TCRdb to about 2016). The library was prepared using multiplex PCR. The instrument given in TCRdb is Illumina HiSeq 2000. TCRdb reprocessing: public reads trimmed at Q25 with fastp, clones called with MiXCR, in-frame beta chains kept. Identical CDR3 proteins give one entry, which carries the most common genes and DNA. This sample holds around 150,000 distinct CDR3 sequences; around a third were observed only once. The top ten clonotypes cover 2% to 2.5% of the sample. Lymph node samples came from the axillary draining lymph nodes of breast cancer patients. Sample: axillary lymph node tissue. Source of these receptors: a female donor with breast cancer. Some clones in this sample may be carry-over from other donors' samples.

The chain combines TRBV11-2 with TRBJ2-7; D is perhaps TRBD1 (6 bases). Looked up from germline, CDR1 is SGHAT and CDR2 is FQNNGV. Trimming took off 5 bases at V and 2 bases at J, with 16 bases between the two ends. The CDR3 runs to 15 residues. The CDR3 sequence is CASSGRWGPPYEQYV. CDR3 nucleotide sequence: TGTGCCAGCAGCGGTCGTTGGGGGCCCCCCTACGAGCAGTACGTC.

This clonotype was seen once. No conserved phenylalanine or tryptophan is present at the end of the CDR3, so a read error is the likely explanation. The V gene is TRBV6-6, the J gene TRBJ2-1; D gene unclear. Germline loops: CDR1 MNHNY, CDR2 SVGAGI (reference sequence). Trimming took off 5 bases at V and 10 bases at J, with 12 bases between the two ends. This CDR3 is 12 amino acids long. CDR3 sequence (DNA): TGTGCCAGCAGTGTGGACGCGAACGAGCAGTTCTGC. Protein: CASSVDANEQFC.

The rearrangement uses TRBV10-3 and TRBJ1-6; tentatively, D is TRBD1 (5 bases). CDR3 length: 13 residues. V was trimmed by 4 bases and J by 13 bases, leaving 14 bases between them. Germline V CDR1 and CDR2: ENHRY, SYGVKD. The CDR3 sequence: CAISGGAAFPLHF. CDR3 DNA: TGTGCCATCAGTGGAGGGGCCGCCTTCCCCCTCCACTTT.

Note on this clonotype: Its ends do not fully match the called genes, so a read error is possible. The chain links TRBV7-8 to TRBJ2-7; TRBD2 matches 8 bases. The CDR3 consists of 15 residues. Germline lookup yields CDR1 SGHVS and CDR2 FQNEAQ. The CDR3 DNA follows: TGTGCCAGCAGCTTAGTTAGCGGGGAGATTTACGAGCAGCACTTC. This sequence encodes CASSLVSGEIYEQHF.

This clonotype came up a few times. Since a much larger clone is just one base distant, this may be a read error. The gene calls are TRBV4-3 and TRBJ1-2; D unresolved. This CDR3 has 14 amino acids. V gave up 4 bases and J gave up 2 bases, with 11 bases separating them. Germline CDR1 is LGHNA and CDR2 is YSLEER. The CDR3 coding sequence is TGCGCCAGCAGCCGGGAAATAGGGAACTATGGCTACACCTTC. Residues: CASSREIGNYGYTF.

This clonotype was recorded many times. The rearrangement uses TRBV7-8 and TRBJ2-1; D uncertain. V lost 3 bases, J lost 9 bases, and 9 bases lay in between. Per germline, CDR1 SGHVS and CDR2 FQNEAQ. The CDR3 runs 12 residues. The CDR3 DNA reads as TGTGCCAGCAGCTTCGGCCACGGTGAGCAGTTCTTC. It yields the protein CASSFGHGEQFF.

This chain connects TRBV4-2 to TRBJ2-2; the D gene is possibly TRBD2 (6 bases). Germline V gives CDR1 LGHNA, CDR2 YNFKEQ. The CDR3 spans 17 residues. Trimming left V 0 bases short and J 3 bases short, with 14 bases between. The CDR3 nucleotides read TGTGCCAGCAGCCAAGATCGAGGGGAGGTGGACACCGGGGAGCTGTTTTTT. Amino acids: CASSQDRGEVDTGELFF.

As for this clonotype: One end of the junction does not line up with germline, which may come from a read error. The genes are TRBV5-1 and TRBJ1-6; D not certain. The CDR3 has 16 residues. In germline, CDR1 is SGHRS, CDR2 YFSETQ. The CDR3 region is CAISPPVGDNNSPLHF. The CDR3 DNA reads TGCGCCATCAGCCCCCCCGTTGGGGATAATAATTCACCCCTCCACTTT.

The chain joins TRBV20-1 to TRBJ1-5; TRBD1 is a possible D gene (6 bases). CDR3 length: 13 amino acids. Germline CDR1 reads DFQATT; CDR2 reads SNEGSKA (reference sequence). Trimming stripped 3 bases from V and 5 bases from J, with 11 bases between. The DNA for the CDR3 is TGCAGTGCTAGGGAACAGGGCGATCAGCCCCAGCATTTT. Residues: CSAREQGDQPQHF.

The table lists this clonotype with many counts. The chain couples TRBV30 to TRBJ2-1; 9 bases align to TRBD1. CDR1 and CDR2 (germline): GTSNPN, SVGIG (reference sequence). Trimming removed 1 base from V and 8 bases from J; junction bases left unmatched: 9. This CDR3 is built from 15 residues. The CDR3 loop reads CAWSDRDRVGYEQFF. The CDR3 DNA is TGTGCCTGGAGTGACCGGGACAGGGTCGGTTATGAGCAGTTCTTC.

There are many counts of this clonotype. With a much larger clone just one base away, this may be a read error. V usage is TRBV7-3 and J usage is TRBJ2-7; D is ambiguous. The CDR3 length is 14 residues. Deletions cut 1 base from V and 0 bases from J, with 7 bases between. Germline-derived CDR1 and CDR2 are SGHTA and FQGTGA. CDR3 region: CASSLNPVSYEQYF. CDR3 nucleotide sequence: TGTGCCAGCAGCTTAAATCCGGTCTCCTACGAGCAGTACTTC.

V gene TRBV9 combines with J gene TRBJ2-7, with 9 bases matching TRBD2. Germline assignment: CDR1 SGDLS and CDR2 YYNGEE. V was pared by 4 bases and J by 5 bases, with 7 bases of the junction left unmatched. The CDR3 has 14 residues. As DNA, the CDR3 is TGTGCCAGCAGCAAGGCGGGGGGGCTCCACGAGCAGTACTTC. Amino acid sequence: CASSKAGGLHEQYF.

This clonotype showed up many times. J is TRBJ1-5 and V is TRBV9; D is uncertain. This CDR3 comprises 14 residues. Germline CDR1 reads SGDLS; CDR2 reads YYNGEE. The germline V and J ends were trimmed by 0 bases and 0 bases, with 4 bases remaining between them. This CDR3 reads CASSVGNSNQPQHF. CDR3 nucleotide sequence: TGTGCCAGCAGCGTAGGGAATAGCAATCAGCCCCAGCATTTT.

This clonotype was picked up many times. V is TRBV5-1 and J is TRBJ1-3; D remains unclear. CDR3 size: 15 residues. The V end was cut by 0 bases, the J end by 8 bases, with 15 bases between. Germline loops: CDR1 SGHRS, CDR2 YFSETQ. CDR3 residues: CASSLGMGLADTIYF. The CDR3 coding sequence is TGCGCCAGCAGCTTGGGGATGGGTTTAGCGGACACCATATATTTT.

The rearrangement links TRBV10-1 to TRBJ2-7, with TRBD2 matching 9 bases. The germline V gene has CDR1 WNHNN and CDR2 SYGVQD (reference sequence). This CDR3 contains 18 residues. V shed 6 bases and J 1 base; nucleotides not matched to a gene: 16. The CDR3 region is CASSPGPAGGSVSYEQYF. The CDR3 DNA reads as TGCGCCAGCAGCCCGGGACCAGCGGGGGGCAGTGTTTCCTACGAGCAGTACTTC.

V gene TRBV6-5 combines with J gene TRBJ1-1; no firm D call. CDR1 and CDR2 (germline): MNHEY, SVGAGI. V was clipped by 0 bases and J by 5 bases, with 7 bases between them. The CDR3 is 13 amino acids. The CDR3 DNA follows: TGTGCCAGCAGTTACTCGAAGCAGACTGAAGCTTTCTTT. Its translation: CASSYSKQTEAFF.

This clonotype was recorded many times. The V gene is TRBV14, the J gene TRBJ1-2, with 7 bases fitting TRBD1. The CDR3 is 16 residues long. The junction had 14 bases not matched to a gene; V was cut back by 2 bases and J by 8 bases. Per the germline V gene, CDR1 is SGHDN and CDR2 is FVKESK. The CDR3 sequence is CASSQYGGTVYGGYTF. The CDR3 bases are TGTGCCAGCAGCCAATACGGCGGGACAGTTTATGGAGGCTACACCTTC.

In this sample, this clonotype turned up a few times. Since a much larger clone is just one base distant, this may be a read error. The genes are TRBV30 and TRBJ1-6, with D perhaps matching TRBD1 (5 bases). Germline values: CDR1 GTSNPN, CDR2 SVGIG (reference sequence). V was clipped by 3 bases and J by 8 bases, with 14 bases between them. This CDR3 spans 14 amino acids. In DNA form, the CDR3 reads TGTGCCTGGAGCCAGGGCGGGTCGGATTCACCCCTCCACTTT. It codes for CAWSQGGSDSPLHF.

The chain has TRBV7-2 and TRBJ1-3; no clear D gene. V was shortened by 1 base and J by 8 bases, with 18 bases between the two germline ends. The CDR3 covers 16 residues. Per germline, CDR1 SGHTA and CDR2 FQGNSA. CDR3 in DNA: TGTGCCAGCAGCTTAGAGGGCGGCGGTATTTGGGACACCATATATTTT. Protein product: CASSLEGGGIWDTIYF.

This clonotype has a count of ten or more. This chain joins TRBV20-1 and TRBJ2-7; D not certain. The CDR3 is 15 residues long. Germline V gene sequence: CDR1 DFQATT, CDR2 SNEGSKA (reference sequence). The V end was cut by 6 bases, the J end by 4 bases, with 22 bases between. The CDR3 DNA sequence: TGCAGTGCCAGTTCGGAAGGTGCAGGAACTTACGAGCAGTACTTC. Translated: CSASSEGAGTYEQYF.

This chain joins TRBV18 and TRBJ1-1, with D possibly matching TRBD1 (5 bases). The CDR3 has 13 amino acids. Trimming removed 8 bases from V and 3 bases from J, with 13 bases in between. Germline lookup yields CDR1 KGHSH and CDR2 LQKENI. The CDR3 loop is CASASLGDTEAFF. CDR3 bases: TGTGCCAGCGCATCCTTGGGGGACACTGAAGCTTTCTTT.

This clonotype was recorded a few times. No conserved phenylalanine or tryptophan ends this CDR3, so it is likely a read error. The limits of the CDR3 on the DNA are not certain, so only TCRdb's listed CDR3 is given. The CDR3 spells CSATSLTS. The V and J genes are TRBV20-1 and TRBJ2-6. CDR1 is DFQATT, CDR2 SNEGSKA, per germline (reference sequence). The length of the CDR3 is 8 amino acids, counting both ends.

In its sample, this clonotype was seen many times. The chain recombines TRBV24-1 with TRBJ2-2; weak D call: TRBD1 (6 bases). CDR3 length: 15 amino acids. Germline V lookup: CDR1 KGHDR, CDR2 SFDVKD. With 3 bases removed from V and 1 base from J, the gap between germline ends came to 8 bases. For the CDR3, the DNA is TGTGCCACCAGTGATCCGGACAGGAACACCGGGGAGCTGTTTTTT. Its translation is CATSDPDRNTGELFF.

This clonotype showed up many times. The chain joins TRBV6-6 to TRBJ1-6, with 7 bases matching TRBD1. V lost 5 bases to trimming and J lost 7 bases; unmatched junction nucleotides: 5. This CDR3 is built from 14 residues. Germline V gene data show CDR1 as MNHNY and CDR2 as SVGAGI (reference sequence). The CDR3 is CASSHRDSNSPLHF. The CDR3 DNA reads as TGTGCCAGCAGTCACCGGGACAGCAATTCACCCCTCCACTTT.

The sample holds many counts of this clonotype. This chain uses TRBV5-8 with TRBJ1-2; D is ambiguous. This CDR3 has 12 amino acids. V was cut by 0 bases and J by 8 bases, with 8 bases left in between. Per germline, CDR1 SGHTS and CDR2 YDEGEE. The CDR3 DNA reads TGTGCCAGCAGCTTGGGTAATTTAGGCTACACCTTC. It yields the protein CASSLGNLGYTF.

A word on this clonotype: A much larger clonotype is one base distant, so this may be a read error. The chain couples TRBV6-5 to TRBJ1-6; D perhaps matches TRBD1 (5 bases). This CDR3 comprises 13 residues. Germline CDR1 is MNHEY and CDR2 is SVGAGI. The ends were cut back, 6 bases at V and 10 bases at J, with 13 bases in the middle. The chain's CDR3 is CASRLGAPSPLHF. The CDR3 nucleotides read TGTGCCAGCAGACTCGGGGCTCCCTCACCCCTCCACTTT.

In this sample, this clonotype turned up once. This chain joins TRBV9 and TRBJ1-6; 10 bases agree with TRBD1. This CDR3 contains 15 residues. CDR1 and CDR2 from the germline V gene are SGDLS and YYNGEE. The V segment lost 3 bases and the J segment 10 bases; nucleotides outside the gene matches: 7. The CDR3 DNA reads as TGTGCCAGCAGCGCGACAGGGGGCAGTGGGTCACCCCTCCACTTT. Translation gives CASSATGGSGSPLHF.